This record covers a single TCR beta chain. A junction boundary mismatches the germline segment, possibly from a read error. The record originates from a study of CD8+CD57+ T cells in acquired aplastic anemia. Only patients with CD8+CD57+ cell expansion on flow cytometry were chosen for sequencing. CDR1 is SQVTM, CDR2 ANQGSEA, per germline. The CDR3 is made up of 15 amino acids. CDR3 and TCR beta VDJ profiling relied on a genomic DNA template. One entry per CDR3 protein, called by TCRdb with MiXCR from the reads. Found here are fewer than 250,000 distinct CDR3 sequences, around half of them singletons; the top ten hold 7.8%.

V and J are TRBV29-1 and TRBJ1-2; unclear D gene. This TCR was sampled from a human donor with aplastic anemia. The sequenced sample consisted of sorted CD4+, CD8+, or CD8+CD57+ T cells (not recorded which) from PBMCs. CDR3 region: CSVYGPPTDNYGHTF. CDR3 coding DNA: TGCAGCGTTTACGGACCTCCTACCGATAACTATGGCCACACCTTC.